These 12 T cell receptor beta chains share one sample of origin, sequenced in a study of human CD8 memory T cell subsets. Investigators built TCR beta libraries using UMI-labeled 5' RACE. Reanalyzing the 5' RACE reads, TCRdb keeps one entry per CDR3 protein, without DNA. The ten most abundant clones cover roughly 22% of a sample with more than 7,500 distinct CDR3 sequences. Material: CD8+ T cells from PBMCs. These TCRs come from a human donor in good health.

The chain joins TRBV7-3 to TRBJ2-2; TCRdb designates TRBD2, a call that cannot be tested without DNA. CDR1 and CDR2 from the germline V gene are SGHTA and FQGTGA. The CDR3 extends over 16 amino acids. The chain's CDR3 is CASSLTLAENTGELFF.

CDR3 residues: CSVVGLGSWYEQYF. This rearrangement joins TRBV29-1 to TRBJ2-7; TCRdb gives TRBD2 as the D gene, but with no DNA this cannot be confirmed. The CDR3 totals 14 residues. CDR1 is SQVTM, CDR2 ANQGSEA, per germline.

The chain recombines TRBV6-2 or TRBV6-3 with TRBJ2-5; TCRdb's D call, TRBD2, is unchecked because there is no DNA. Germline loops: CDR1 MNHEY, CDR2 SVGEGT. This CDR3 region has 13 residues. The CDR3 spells CASFPRNQETQYF.

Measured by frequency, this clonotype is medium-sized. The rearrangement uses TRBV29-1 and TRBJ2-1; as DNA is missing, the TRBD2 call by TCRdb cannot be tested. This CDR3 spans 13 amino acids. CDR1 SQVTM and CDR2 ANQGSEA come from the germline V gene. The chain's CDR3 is CSVGLAKNNEQFF.

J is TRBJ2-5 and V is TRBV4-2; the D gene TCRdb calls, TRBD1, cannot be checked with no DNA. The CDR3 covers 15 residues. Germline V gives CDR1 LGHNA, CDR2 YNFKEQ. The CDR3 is CASSQDKGGGETQYF.

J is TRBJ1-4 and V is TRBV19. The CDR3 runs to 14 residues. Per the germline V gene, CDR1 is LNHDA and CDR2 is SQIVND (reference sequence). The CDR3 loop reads CASIDGSSNEKLFF. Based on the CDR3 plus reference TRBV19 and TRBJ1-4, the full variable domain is DGGITQSPKYLFRKEGQNVTLSCEQNLNHDAMYWYRQDPGQGLRLIYYSQIVNDFQKGDIAEGYSVSREKKESFPLTVTSAQKNPTAFYLCASIDGSSNEKLFFGSGTQLSVL.

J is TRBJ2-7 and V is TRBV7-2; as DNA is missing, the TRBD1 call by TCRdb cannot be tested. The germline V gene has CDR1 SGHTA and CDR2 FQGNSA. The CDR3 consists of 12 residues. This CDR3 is CASSSLSLEQYF.

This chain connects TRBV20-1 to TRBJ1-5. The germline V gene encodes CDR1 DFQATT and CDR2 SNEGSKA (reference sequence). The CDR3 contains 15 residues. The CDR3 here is CSARDPTVLSQPQHF.

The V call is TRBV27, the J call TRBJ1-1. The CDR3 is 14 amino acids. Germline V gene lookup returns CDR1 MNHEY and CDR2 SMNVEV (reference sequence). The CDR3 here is CASTTILGITEAFF.

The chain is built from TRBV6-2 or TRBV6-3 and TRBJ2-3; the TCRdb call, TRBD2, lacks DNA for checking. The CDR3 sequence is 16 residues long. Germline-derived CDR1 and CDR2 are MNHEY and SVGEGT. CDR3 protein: CASSYYVGALTDTQYF.

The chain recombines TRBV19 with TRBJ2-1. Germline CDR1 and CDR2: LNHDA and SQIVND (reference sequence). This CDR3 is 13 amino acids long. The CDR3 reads CASSIGGRDEQFF.

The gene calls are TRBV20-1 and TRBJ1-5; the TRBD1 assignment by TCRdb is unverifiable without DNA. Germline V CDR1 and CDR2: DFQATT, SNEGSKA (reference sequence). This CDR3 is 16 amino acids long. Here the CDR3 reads CSAPEPGTDSNQPQHF.